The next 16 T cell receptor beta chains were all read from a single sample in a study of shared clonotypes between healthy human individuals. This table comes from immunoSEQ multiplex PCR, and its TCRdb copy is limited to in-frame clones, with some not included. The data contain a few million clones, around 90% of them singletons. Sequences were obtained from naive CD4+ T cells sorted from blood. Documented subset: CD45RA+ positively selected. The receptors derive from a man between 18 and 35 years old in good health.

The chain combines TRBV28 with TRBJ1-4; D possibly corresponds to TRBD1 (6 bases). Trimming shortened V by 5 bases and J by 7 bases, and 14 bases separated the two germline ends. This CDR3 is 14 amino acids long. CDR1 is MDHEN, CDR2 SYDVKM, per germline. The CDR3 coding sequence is TGTGCCAGCAGTCCAGGGGAGGTGGCTGAAAAACTGTTTTTT. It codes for CASSPGEVAEKLFF.

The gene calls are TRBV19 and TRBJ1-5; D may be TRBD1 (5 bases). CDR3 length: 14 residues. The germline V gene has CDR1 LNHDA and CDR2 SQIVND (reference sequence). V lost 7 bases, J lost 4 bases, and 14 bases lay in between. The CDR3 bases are TGTGCCAGTATGAGGGACGATGCAAATCAGCCCCAGCATTTT. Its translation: CASMRDDANQPQHF.

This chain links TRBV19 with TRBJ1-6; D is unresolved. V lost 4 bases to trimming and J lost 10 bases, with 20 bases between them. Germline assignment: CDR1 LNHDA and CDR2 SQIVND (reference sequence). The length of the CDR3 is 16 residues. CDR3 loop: CASSTEHPQGESPLHF. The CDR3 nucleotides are TGTGCCAGTAGTACAGAGCACCCCCAAGGAGAGTCACCCCTCCACTTT. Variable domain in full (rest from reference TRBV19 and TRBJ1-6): DGGITQSPKYLFRKEGQNVTLSCEQNLNHDAMYWYRQDPGQGLRLIYYSQIVNDFQKGDIAEGYSVSREKKESFPLTVTSAQKNPTAFYLCASSTEHPQGESPLHFGNGTRLTVT.

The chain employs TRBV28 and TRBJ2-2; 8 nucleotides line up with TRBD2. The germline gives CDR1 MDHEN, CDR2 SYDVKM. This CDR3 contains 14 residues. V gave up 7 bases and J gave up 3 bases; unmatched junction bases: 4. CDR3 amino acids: CASIPGGDTGELFF. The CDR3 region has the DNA TGTGCCAGCATCCCCGGGGGGGACACCGGGGAGCTGTTTTTT.

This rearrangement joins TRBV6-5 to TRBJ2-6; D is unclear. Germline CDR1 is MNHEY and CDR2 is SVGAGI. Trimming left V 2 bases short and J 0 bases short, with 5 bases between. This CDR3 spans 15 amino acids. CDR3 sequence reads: CASSYDVSGANVLTF. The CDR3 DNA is TGTGCCAGCAGTTACGATGTCTCTGGGGCCAACGTCCTGACTTTC.

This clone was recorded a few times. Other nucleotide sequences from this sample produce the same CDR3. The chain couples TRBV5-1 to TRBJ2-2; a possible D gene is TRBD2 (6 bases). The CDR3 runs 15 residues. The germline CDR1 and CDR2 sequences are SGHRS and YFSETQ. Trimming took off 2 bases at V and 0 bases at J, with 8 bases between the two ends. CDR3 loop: CASSFGGSNTGELFF. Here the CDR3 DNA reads TGCGCCAGCAGCTTCGGGGGTTCGAACACCGGGGAGCTGTTTTTT.

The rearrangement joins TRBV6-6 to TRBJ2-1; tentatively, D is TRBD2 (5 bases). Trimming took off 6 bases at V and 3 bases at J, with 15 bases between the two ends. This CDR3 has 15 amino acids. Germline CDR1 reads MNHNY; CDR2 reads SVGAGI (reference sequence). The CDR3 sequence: CASSPSTGIYNEQFF. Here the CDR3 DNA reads TGTGCCAGCAGCCCTTCTACGGGAATCTACAATGAGCAGTTCTTC.

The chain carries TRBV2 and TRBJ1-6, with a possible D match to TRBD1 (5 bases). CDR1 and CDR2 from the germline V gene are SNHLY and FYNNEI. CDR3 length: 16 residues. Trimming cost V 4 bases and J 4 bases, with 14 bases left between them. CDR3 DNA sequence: TGTGCCAGCAGTGCCTCCGGGACTGATTATAATTCACCCCTCCACTTT. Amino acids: CASSASGTDYNSPLHF. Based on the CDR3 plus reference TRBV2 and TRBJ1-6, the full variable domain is EPEVTQTPSHQVTQMGQEVILRCVPISNHLYFYWYRQILGQKVEFLVSFYNNEISEKSEIFDDQFSVERPDGSNFTLKIRSTKLEDSAMYFCASSASGTDYNSPLHFGNGTRLTVT.

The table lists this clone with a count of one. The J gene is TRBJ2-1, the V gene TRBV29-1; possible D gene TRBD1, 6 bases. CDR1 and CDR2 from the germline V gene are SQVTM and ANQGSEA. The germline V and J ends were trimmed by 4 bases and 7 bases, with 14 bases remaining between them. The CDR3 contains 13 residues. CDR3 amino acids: CSVVMSGVNEQFF. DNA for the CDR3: TGCAGCGTTGTCATGTCAGGGGTTAATGAGCAGTTCTTC.

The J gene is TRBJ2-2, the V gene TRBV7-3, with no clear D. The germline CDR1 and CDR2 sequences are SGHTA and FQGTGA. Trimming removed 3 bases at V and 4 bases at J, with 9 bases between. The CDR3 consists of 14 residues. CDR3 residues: CASSLGVSTGELFF. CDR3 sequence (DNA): TGTGCCAGCAGCTTGGGCGTCTCCACCGGGGAGCTGTTTTTT.

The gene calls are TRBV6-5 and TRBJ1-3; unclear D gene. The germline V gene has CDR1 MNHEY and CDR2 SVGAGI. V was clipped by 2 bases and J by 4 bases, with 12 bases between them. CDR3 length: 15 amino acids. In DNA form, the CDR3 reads TGTGCCAGCAGTTACCATACCGGACCGGGAAACACCATATATTTT. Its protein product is CASSYHTGPGNTIYF.

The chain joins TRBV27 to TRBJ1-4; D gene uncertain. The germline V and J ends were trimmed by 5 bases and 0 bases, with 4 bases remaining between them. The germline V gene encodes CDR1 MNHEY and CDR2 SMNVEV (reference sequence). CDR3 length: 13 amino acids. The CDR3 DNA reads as TGTGCCAGCAGTCTTGCAACTAATGAAAAACTGTTTTTT. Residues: CASSLATNEKLFF.

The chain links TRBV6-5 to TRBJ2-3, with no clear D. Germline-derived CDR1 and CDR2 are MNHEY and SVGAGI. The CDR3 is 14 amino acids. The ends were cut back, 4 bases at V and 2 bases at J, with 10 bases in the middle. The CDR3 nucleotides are TGTGCCAGCAGTTTGGGCCGACTCACAGATACGCAGTATTTT. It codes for CASSLGRLTDTQYF.

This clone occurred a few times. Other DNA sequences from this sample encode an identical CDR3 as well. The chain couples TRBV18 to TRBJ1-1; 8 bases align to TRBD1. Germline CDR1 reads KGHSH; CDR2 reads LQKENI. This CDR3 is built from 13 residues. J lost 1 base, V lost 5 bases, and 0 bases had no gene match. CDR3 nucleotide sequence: TGTGCCAGCTCAGGACAGGGGAACACTGAAGCTTTCTTT. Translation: CASSGQGNTEAFF.

The CDR3 spells CAISGEAYGYTF. The CDR3 DNA sequence: TGTGCCATCAGTGGGGAGGCCTATGGCTACACCTTC. V and J are TRBV10-3 and TRBJ1-2, with unresolved D. Between the trimmed V and J ends, which lost 4 bases and 4 bases, there was a span of 7 bases. CDR3 length: 12 amino acids. Germline CDR1 ENHRY, CDR2 SYGVKD.

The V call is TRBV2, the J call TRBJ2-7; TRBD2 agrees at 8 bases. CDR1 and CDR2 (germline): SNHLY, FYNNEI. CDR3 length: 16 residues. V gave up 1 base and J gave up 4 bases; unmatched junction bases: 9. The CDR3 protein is CASSEGIWREAYEQYF. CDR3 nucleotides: TGTGCCAGCAGTGAAGGGATTTGGCGGGAGGCGTACGAGCAGTACTTC.